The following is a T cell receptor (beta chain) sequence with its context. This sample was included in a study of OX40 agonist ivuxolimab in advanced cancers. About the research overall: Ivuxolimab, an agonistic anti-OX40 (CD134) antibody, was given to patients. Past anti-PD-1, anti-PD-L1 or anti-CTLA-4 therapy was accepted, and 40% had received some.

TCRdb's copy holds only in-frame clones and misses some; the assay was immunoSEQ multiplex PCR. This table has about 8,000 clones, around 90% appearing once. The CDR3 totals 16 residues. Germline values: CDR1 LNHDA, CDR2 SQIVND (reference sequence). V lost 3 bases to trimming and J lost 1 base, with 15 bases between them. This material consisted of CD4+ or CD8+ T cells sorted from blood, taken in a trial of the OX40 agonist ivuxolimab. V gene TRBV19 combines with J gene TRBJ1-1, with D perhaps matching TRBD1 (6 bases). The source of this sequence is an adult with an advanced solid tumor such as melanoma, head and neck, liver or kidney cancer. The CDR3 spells CASSIGEGVGNTEAFF. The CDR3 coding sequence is TGTGCCAGTAGTATCGGTGAGGGGGTAGGGAACACTGAAGCTTTCTTT.